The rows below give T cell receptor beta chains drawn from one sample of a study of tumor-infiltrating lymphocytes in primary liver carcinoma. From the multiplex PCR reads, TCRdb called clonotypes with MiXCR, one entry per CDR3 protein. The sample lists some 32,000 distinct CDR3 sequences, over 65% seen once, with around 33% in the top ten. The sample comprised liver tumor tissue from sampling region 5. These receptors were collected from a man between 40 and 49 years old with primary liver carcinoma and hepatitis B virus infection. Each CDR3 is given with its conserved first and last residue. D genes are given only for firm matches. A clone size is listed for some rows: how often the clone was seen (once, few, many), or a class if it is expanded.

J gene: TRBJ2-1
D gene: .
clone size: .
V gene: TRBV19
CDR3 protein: CASSLPRPLGGYNEQFF
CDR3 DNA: TGTGCCAGTAGTCTCCCTCGCCCGCTGGGTGGCTACAATGAGCAGTTCTTC

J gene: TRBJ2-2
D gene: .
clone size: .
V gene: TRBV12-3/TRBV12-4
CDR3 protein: CVSSAGTPVIGTGELFF
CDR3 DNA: TGTGTCAGCAGCGCCGGGACTCCCGTCATAGGTACGGGGGAGCTGTTTTTT

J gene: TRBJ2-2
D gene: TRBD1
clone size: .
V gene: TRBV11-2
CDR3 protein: CASSLDRATAGELFF
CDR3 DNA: TGCGCCAGCAGCCTGGACAGGGCCACCGCCGGGGAGCTGTTTTTT

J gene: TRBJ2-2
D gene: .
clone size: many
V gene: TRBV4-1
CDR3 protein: CASSQDSGTGELFF
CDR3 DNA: TGCGCCAGCAGCCAAGATTCGGGTACCGGGGAGCTGTTTTTT

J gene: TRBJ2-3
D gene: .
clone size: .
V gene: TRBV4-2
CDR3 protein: CASSQDTNGDTQYF
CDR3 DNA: TGTGCCAGCAGCCAAGACACTAACGGAGATACGCAGTATTTT

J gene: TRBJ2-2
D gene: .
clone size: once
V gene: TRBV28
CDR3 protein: CANSLGVGENTGELLF
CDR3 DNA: TGTGCCAACAGTTTAGGGGTAGGGGAGAACACCGGGGAGCTGCTTTTT

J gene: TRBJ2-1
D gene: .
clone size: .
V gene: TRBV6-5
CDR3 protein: CTSRDRVSGHERFF
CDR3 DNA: TGTACCAGCAGGGATAGGGTGAGCGGGCATGAGAGGTTCTTC

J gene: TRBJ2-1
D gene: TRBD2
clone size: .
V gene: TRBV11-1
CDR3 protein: CTSSIGTSGSWQFF
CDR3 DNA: TGTACCAGCAGCATAGGGACTAGCGGGAGTTGGCAGTTTTTC

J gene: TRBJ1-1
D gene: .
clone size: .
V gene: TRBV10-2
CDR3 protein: CATTMQLNIEAFF
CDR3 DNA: TGCGCCACTACTATGCAGTTGAACATTGAAGCCTTCTTT

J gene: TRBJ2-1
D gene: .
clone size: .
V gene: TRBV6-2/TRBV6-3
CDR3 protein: CATGPCSEQFF
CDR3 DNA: TGTGCCACCGGTCCATGTTCTGAGCAGTTCTTC

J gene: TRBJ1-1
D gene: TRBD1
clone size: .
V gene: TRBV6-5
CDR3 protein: CASSLDRVRSKAFF
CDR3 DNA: TGTGCCAGCAGTCTGGACAGGGTTAGATCTAAAGCTTTCTTT